The TCR beta chain described here comes from a study of blood T cell repertoires in COVID-19. Donors were grouped by their self-reported clinical history. Libraries were prepared by immunoSEQ multiplex PCR; TCRdb keeps only in-frame clonotypes and omits some of them. Here the sample spans over 200,000 clones, about 90% being singletons. There are 17 residues in the CDR3. V lost 4 bases to trimming and J lost 5 bases; unmatched junction nucleotides: 7. Per the germline V gene, CDR1 is LGHDT and CDR2 is YNNKEL (reference sequence). The chain employs TRBV3-1 (or the pseudogene TRBV3-2) and TRBJ2-5; 16 bases fit TRBD2. Material: PBMCs or T cells enriched from blood (not recorded which). The TCR was taken from a human donor in a cohort exposed to, infected with or recovered from COVID-19 (not recorded which). The donor label of this sample is uncertain. The DNA of the CDR3 is TGTGCCAGCAGCCCCGGGACTAGCGGGGGGGGGAGCGAGACCCAGTACTTC. This sequence encodes CASSPGTSGGGSETQYF.